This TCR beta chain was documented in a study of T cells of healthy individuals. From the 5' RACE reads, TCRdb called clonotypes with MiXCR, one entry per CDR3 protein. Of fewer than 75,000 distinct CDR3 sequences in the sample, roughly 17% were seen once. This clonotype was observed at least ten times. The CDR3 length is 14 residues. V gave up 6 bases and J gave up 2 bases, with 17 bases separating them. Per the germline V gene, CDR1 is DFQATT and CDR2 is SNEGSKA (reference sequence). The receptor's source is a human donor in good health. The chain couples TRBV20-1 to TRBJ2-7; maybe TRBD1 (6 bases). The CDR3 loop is CSAPRQENTYEQYF. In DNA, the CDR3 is TGCAGTGCCCCCAGACAGGAAAACACCTACGAGCAGTACTTC.